Shown below are 8 T cell receptor beta chains from a single sample sequenced in a study of T cell responses to AZD1222 COVID-19 vaccine. Assay used: immunoSEQ multiplex PCR; TCRdb lists only in-frame clones, some missing. The top ten hold roughly 4.7% of the sample, which has about 140,000 clones, about nine tenths seen once. The input for sequencing was peripheral blood, taken on day 0 of AZD1222 vaccination. Receptors were obtained from an adult in good health.

The chain uses TRBV5-6 and TRBJ1-2; no definite D call. The CDR3 runs 12 residues. V lost 4 bases, J lost 7 bases, and 11 bases lay in between. Germline V gives CDR1 SGHDT, CDR2 YYEEEE. Written as DNA, the CDR3 is TGTGCCAGCAGCCGGGGTCGGAGTGGCTACACCTTC. It is translated as CASSRGRSGYTF. Full variable domain (outside the CDR3, taken from reference TRBV5-6 and TRBJ1-2): DAGVTQSPTHLIKTRGQQVTLRCSPKSGHDTVSWYQQALGQGPQFIFQYYEEEERQRGNFPDRFSGHQFPNYSSELNVNALLLGDSALYLCASSRGRSGYTFGSGTRLTVV.

V gene TRBV2 combines with J gene TRBJ1-2; no firm D call. Between the trimmed V and J ends, which lost 1 base and 2 bases, there was a span of 8 bases. The germline gives CDR1 SNHLY, CDR2 FYNNEI. The CDR3 has 14 residues. The CDR3 DNA reads TGTGCCAGCAGTGAAGGTGATTTCAACTATGGCTACACCTTC. It translates to CASSEGDFNYGYTF.

CDR3 DNA sequence: TGTGCCAGCAGTTTATCTGTCTCCACTGAAGCTTTCTTT. It is translated as CASSLSVSTEAFF. This chain links TRBV12-3 or TRBV12-4 with TRBJ1-1; D uncertain. CDR3 length: 13 residues. V was shortened by 2 bases and J by 4 bases, with 8 bases between the two germline ends.

The table lists this clone with a count of one. This rearrangement joins TRBV11-2 to TRBJ1-6, with D unclear. Germline V gene lookup returns CDR1 SGHAT and CDR2 FQNNGV. The length of the CDR3 is 17 residues. V dropped 1 base and J dropped 8 bases, with 18 bases sitting between them. The CDR3 DNA reads as TGTGCCAGCAGCTTAGGTCCCAGGCCGGCACTCTATTCACCCCTCCACTTT. It specifies CASSLGPRPALYSPLHF. The variable domain in full, completed from reference TRBV11-2 and TRBJ1-6, reads EAGVAQSPRYKIIEKRQSVAFWCNPISGHATLYWYQQILGQGPKLLIQFQNNGVVDDSQLPKDRFSAERLKGVDSTLKIQPAKLEDSAVYLCASSLGPRPALYSPLHFGNGTRLTVT.

V is TRBV27 and J is TRBJ2-1; 10 bases are a match to TRBD2. J was trimmed by 4 bases and V by 2 bases; bases with no gene match: 8. CDR3 length: 17 residues. Germline loops: CDR1 MNHEY, CDR2 SMNVEV (reference sequence). The CDR3 nucleotides read TGTGCCAGCAGTTTAATCGCTAGCGGGAGCGGGTACAATGAGCAGTTCTTC. Protein: CASSLIASGSGYNEQFF.

This clone has a single count. The chain combines TRBV2 with TRBJ2-3, with a weak D call TRBD2 (6 bases). Germline values: CDR1 SNHLY, CDR2 FYNNEI. CDR3 length: 15 amino acids. V was clipped by 3 bases and J by 8 bases, with 18 bases between them. In DNA, the CDR3 is TGTGCCAGCAGTGACTACCAGCGGGTCTTGGGTACGCAGTATTTT. Translation gives CASSDYQRVLGTQYF. The complete variable domain, with remaining parts taken from reference TRBV2 and TRBJ2-3, reads EPEVTQTPSHQVTQMGQEVILRCVPISNHLYFYWYRQILGQKVEFLVSFYNNEISEKSEIFDDQFSVERPDGSNFTLKIRSTKLEDSAMYFCASSDYQRVLGTQYFGPGTRLTVL.

The rearrangement joins TRBV11-2 to TRBJ1-1; perhaps TRBD1 as D (5 bases). Germline V gene sequence: CDR1 SGHAT, CDR2 FQNNGV. The CDR3 contains 14 residues. V lost 5 bases to trimming and J lost 7 bases, with 17 bases between them. The CDR3 sequence: CASSIYDRSHEAFF. The CDR3 coding sequence is TGTGCCAGCAGCATTTACGACAGATCTCATGAAGCTTTCTTT.

The gene calls are TRBV29-1 and TRBJ2-1, with 13 bases identical to TRBD2. There are 15 residues in the CDR3. With 2 bases clipped from V and 5 bases from J, the junction kept 3 bases outside the gene matches. CDR1 and CDR2 from the germline V gene are SQVTM and ANQGSEA. The CDR3 protein is CSVEFTSGGDNEQFF. The CDR3, as DNA: TGCAGCGTTGAATTTACTAGCGGGGGGGACAATGAGCAGTTCTTC.